A selection of T cell receptor beta chains follows, all from one sample in a study of blood T cells in healthy people across ages. TCRdb re-called the 5' RACE reads through MiXCR, storing one row per CDR3 protein. The sample holds 450,000 to 700,000 distinct CDR3 sequences, approximately 25% seen once. The sequenced sample was blood. These receptors were taken from a woman aged 65 to 85 in good health. Each CDR3 is given with its conserved first and last residue. The order of the fields is D gene, clone size, V gene, J gene, CDR3 protein, CDR3 DNA. D genes are given only for firm matches. Rows may omit the clone size; those that give it use once, few, many or a size class.

d_call: TRBD1
clone_size: NA
v_call: TRBV5-1
j_call: TRBJ2-3
cdr3_aa: CASEETGGTDTQYF
cdr3_nt: TGCGCCAGCGAAGAGACAGGGGGCACAGATACGCAGTATTTT

d_call: TRBD2
clone_size: few
v_call: TRBV9
j_call: TRBJ2-5
cdr3_aa: CASSSRLAGGPETQYF
cdr3_nt: TGTGCCAGCAGCTCTAGACTAGCGGGGGGGCCTGAGACCCAGTACTTC

d_call: NA
clone_size: NA
v_call: TRBV20-1
j_call: TRBJ2-2
cdr3_aa: CSARTQAGELFF
cdr3_nt: TGCAGTGCTAGGACTCAGGCCGGGGAGCTGTTTTTT

d_call: NA
clone_size: few
v_call: TRBV5-1
j_call: TRBJ2-5
cdr3_aa: CASSLMGQETQYF
cdr3_nt: TGCGCCAGCAGCTTGATGGGTCAAGAGACCCAGTACTTC

d_call: NA
clone_size: NA
v_call: TRBV20-1
j_call: TRBJ1-1
cdr3_aa: CSARGRRGTEAFF
cdr3_nt: TGCAGTGCTAGAGGCAGGCGAGGCACTGAAGCTTTCTTT

d_call: NA
clone_size: NA
v_call: TRBV20-1
j_call: TRBJ2-3
cdr3_aa: CICRDLVSDTQYF
cdr3_nt: TGCATATGCCGAGATCTAGTGTCAGATACGCAGTATTTT

d_call: NA
clone_size: NA
v_call: TRBV12-3/TRBV12-4
j_call: TRBJ1-1
cdr3_aa: CASSQAKGFGEAFF
cdr3_nt: TGTGCCAGCAGTCAGGCGAAGGGTTTCGGTGAAGCTTTCTTT

d_call: NA
clone_size: NA
v_call: TRBV7-2
j_call: TRBJ2-7
cdr3_aa: CASSLHKEQYF
cdr3_nt: TGTGCCAGCAGCTTACACAAGGAGCAGTACTTC

d_call: NA
clone_size: NA
v_call: TRBV4-3
j_call: TRBJ2-2
cdr3_aa: CASSQDITGANTGELFF
cdr3_nt: TGCGCCAGCAGCCAAGATATAACGGGGGCTAACACCGGGGAGCTGTTTTTT

d_call: TRBD1
clone_size: NA
v_call: TRBV24-1
j_call: TRBJ2-7
cdr3_aa: CATSDAGQAYEQYF
cdr3_nt: TGTGCCACCAGTGACGCGGGACAGGCCTACGAGCAGTACTTC

d_call: NA
clone_size: few
v_call: TRBV5-1
j_call: TRBJ2-7
cdr3_aa: CASSEGVTGRLYEQYF
cdr3_nt: TGCGCCAGCAGTGAGGGGGTCACAGGACGCTTATACGAGCAGTACTTC

d_call: NA
clone_size: few
v_call: TRBV21-1
j_call: TRBJ2-1
cdr3_aa: CASSNDSGVRGGINEQFF
cdr3_nt: TGTGCCAGCAGTAATGACTCGGGGGTGCGGGGGGGGATCAATGAGCAGTTCTTC

d_call: TRBD1
clone_size: few
v_call: TRBV27
j_call: TRBJ2-7
cdr3_aa: CASSLLTGVGEQYF
cdr3_nt: TGTGCCAGCAGTTTGTTGACAGGGGTGGGCGAGCAGTACTTC

d_call: NA
clone_size: NA
v_call: TRBV6-2/TRBV6-3
j_call: TRBJ2-7
cdr3_aa: CASSNRYEQYF
cdr3_nt: TGTGCCAGCAGTAATAGGTACGAGCAGTACTTC

d_call: NA
clone_size: few
v_call: TRBV10-3
j_call: TRBJ1-2
cdr3_aa: CAISEGNANYGYTF
cdr3_nt: TGTGCCATCAGTGAAGGGAACGCTAACTATGGCTACACCTTC

d_call: TRBD1
clone_size: NA
v_call: TRBV5-1
j_call: TRBJ1-4
cdr3_aa: CASSQGTETEKLFF
cdr3_nt: TGCGCCAGCAGCCAAGGGACAGAAACCGAAAAACTGTTTTTT

d_call: NA
clone_size: few
v_call: TRBV7-9
j_call: TRBJ2-7
cdr3_aa: CASSFPVIEQYF
cdr3_nt: TGTGCCAGCAGCTTCCCCGTTATTGAGCAGTACTTC

d_call: TRBD1
clone_size: NA
v_call: TRBV7-6
j_call: TRBJ1-4
cdr3_aa: CASSLVGQDEKLFF
cdr3_nt: TGTGCCAGCAGCTTAGTAGGACAGGACGAAAAACTGTTTTTT

d_call: NA
clone_size: NA
v_call: TRBV19
j_call: TRBJ2-3
cdr3_aa: CASSTSGRRLTSTDTQYF
cdr3_nt: TGTGCCAGTAGTACCTCCGGGCGGAGACTCACTAGCACAGATACGCAGTATTTT

d_call: NA
clone_size: NA
v_call: TRBV4-3
j_call: TRBJ1-1
cdr3_aa: CASSQGTDNTEAFF
cdr3_nt: TGCGCCAGCAGCCAAGGGACAGACAACACTGAAGCTTTCTTT

d_call: TRBD2
clone_size: few
v_call: TRBV6-1
j_call: TRBJ2-5
cdr3_aa: CVSSAGLGMETQYF
cdr3_nt: TGTGTCAGCAGTGCGGGACTAGGGATGGAGACCCAGTACTTC

d_call: NA
clone_size: NA
v_call: TRBV4-3
j_call: TRBJ1-1
cdr3_aa: CASSQDPPGRNTEAFF
cdr3_nt: TGCGCCAGCAGCCAAGATCCCCCAGGGCGGAACACTGAAGCTTTCTTT

d_call: TRBD2
clone_size: NA
v_call: TRBV7-3
j_call: TRBJ2-3
cdr3_aa: CASSPAGLAGRTDTQYF
cdr3_nt: TGTGCCAGCAGCCCGGCGGGACTAGCGGGGCGCACAGATACGCAGTACTTT

d_call: NA
clone_size: NA
v_call: TRBV12-3/TRBV12-4
j_call: TRBJ1-2
cdr3_aa: CASTREERGYTF
cdr3_nt: TGTGCCAGCACCCGGGAGGAAAGGGGCTACACCTTC

d_call: NA
clone_size: once
v_call: TRBV20-1
j_call: TRBJ1-3
cdr3_aa: CSAPSPTAVHSGNTIYF
cdr3_nt: TGCAGTGCTCCATCTCCGACAGCGGTCCACTCTGGAAACACCATATATTTT

d_call: NA
clone_size: NA
v_call: TRBV5-1
j_call: TRBJ1-2
cdr3_aa: CASSLGGASRANYGYTF
cdr3_nt: TGCGCCAGCAGCTTGGGTGGGGCGTCCAGAGCTAACTATGGCTACACCTTC

d_call: TRBD1
clone_size: NA
v_call: TRBV2
j_call: TRBJ2-1
cdr3_aa: CASRGTEYNEQFF
cdr3_nt: TGTGCCAGCAGGGGGACAGAGTACAATGAGCAGTTCTTC

d_call: TRBD2
clone_size: few
v_call: TRBV5-1
j_call: TRBJ2-2
cdr3_aa: CASSSGSSDTGELFF
cdr3_nt: TGCGCCAGCAGTAGCGGGAGTTCAGACACCGGGGAGCTGTTTTTT

d_call: NA
clone_size: many
v_call: TRBV7-2
j_call: TRBJ2-6
cdr3_aa: CASSSQTSGANVLTF
cdr3_nt: TGTGCCAGCAGCTCACAGACGTCTGGGGCCAACGTCCTGACTTTC

d_call: NA
clone_size: few
v_call: TRBV7-7
j_call: TRBJ2-3
cdr3_aa: CASSLGSSADTQYF
cdr3_nt: TGTGCCAGCAGCTTAGGCTCCTCGGCAGATACGCAGTATTTT

d_call: NA
clone_size: many
v_call: TRBV10-2
j_call: TRBJ2-5
cdr3_aa: CASGPGETQYF
cdr3_nt: TGCGCCAGCGGGCCGGGAGAGACCCAGTACTTC

d_call: NA
clone_size: NA
v_call: TRBV5-6
j_call: TRBJ2-1
cdr3_aa: CASTPGTRVNNEQFF
cdr3_nt: TGTGCCAGCACCCCGGGGACGAGGGTGAACAATGAGCAGTTCTTC

d_call: NA
clone_size: few
v_call: TRBV12-3/TRBV12-4
j_call: TRBJ1-2
cdr3_aa: CASSPRRGEGYTF
cdr3_nt: TGTGCCAGCAGTCCCCGCAGGGGAGAGGGCTACACCTTC

d_call: TRBD1
clone_size: NA
v_call: TRBV12-3/TRBV12-4
j_call: TRBJ1-1
cdr3_aa: CASSGTGSIITEAFF
cdr3_nt: TGTGCCAGCAGCGGGACAGGTTCGATTATCACTGAAGCTTTCTTT

d_call: NA
clone_size: few
v_call: TRBV7-8
j_call: TRBJ2-4
cdr3_aa: CASSKGWTKNIQYF
cdr3_nt: TGTGCCAGCAGCAAGGGTTGGACCAAAAACATTCAGTACTTC

d_call: NA
clone_size: many
v_call: TRBV7-3
j_call: TRBJ2-2
cdr3_aa: CASSSNTGELFF
cdr3_nt: TGTGCCAGCAGCTCGAACACCGGGGAGCTGTTTTTT

d_call: TRBD2
clone_size: few
v_call: TRBV11-2
j_call: TRBJ2-5
cdr3_aa: CASSFRTGGSWVETQYF
cdr3_nt: TGTGCCAGCAGCTTCAGAACGGGGGGGAGTTGGGTAGAGACCCAGTACTTC

d_call: NA
clone_size: NA
v_call: TRBV6-5
j_call: TRBJ2-5
cdr3_aa: CASSYRGLETQYF
cdr3_nt: TGTGCCAGCAGTTACCGGGGGTTGGAGACCCAGTACTTC

d_call: TRBD1
clone_size: NA
v_call: TRBV6-5
j_call: TRBJ1-2
cdr3_aa: CASNTGGRGYGYTF
cdr3_nt: TGTGCCAGCAACACAGGGGGACGTGGCTATGGCTACACCTTC

d_call: NA
clone_size: NA
v_call: TRBV10-3
j_call: TRBJ1-2
cdr3_aa: CAISELEDNYTF
cdr3_nt: TGTGCCATCAGTGAGTTGGAGGACAATTACACCTTC